These T cell receptor beta chains were read from a single sample in a study of long-term antiretroviral therapy in people with HIV. Sequencing was performed with immunoSEQ multiplex PCR; in TCRdb, only in-frame clones are kept and a portion is missing. The table shows 35,000 to 45,000 clones, with approximately 85% occurring only once. The sequencing used unsorted PBMCs, collected 2.2 years after starting antiretroviral therapy. These receptors all come from a man between 18 and 29 years old with HIV. The CDR3 runs from the conserved cysteine through the conserved F or W. Each record gives: D gene, V gene, clone size, J gene, CDR3 DNA, CDR3 protein. A D gene is named only where the DNA matches it firmly. Size values are once, few and many counts, or a class for expanded clones, and some rows have none.

D: TRBD1
V: TRBV9
size: NA
J: TRBJ2-1
DNA: TGTGCCAGCAGCCCGGGGGACAGGTCTTTGGATGAGCAGTTCTTC
CDR3: CASSPGDRSLDEQFF

D: NA
V: TRBV11-2
size: NA
J: TRBJ2-5
DNA: TGTGCCAGCAGCCGGGGACATCAAGAGACCCAGTACTTC
CDR3: CASSRGHQETQYF

D: TRBD1
V: TRBV5-3
size: NA
J: TRBJ1-5
DNA: TGTGCCTGTCCCTCCCAGGGACAGGGCTTCAATCAGCCCCAGCATTTT
CDR3: CACPSQGQGFNQPQHF

D: NA
V: TRBV5-4
size: NA
J: TRBJ2-5
DNA: TGTGCCAGCAGGATCCTAGGGGGGCATGAGACCCAGTACTTC
CDR3: CASRILGGHETQYF

D: TRBD1
V: TRBV19
size: NA
J: TRBJ1-2
DNA: TGTGCCAGTAGAGATCCCCGGGACAGGGGCTACTATGGCTACACCTTC
CDR3: CASRDPRDRGYYGYTF

D: NA
V: TRBV18
size: once
J: TRBJ1-1
DNA: TGTGCCAGCTCTTACCAGAGGGTCGGGGACACTGAAGCTTTCTTT
CDR3: CASSYQRVGDTEAFF

D: NA
V: TRBV11-3
size: NA
J: TRBJ1-1
DNA: TGTGCCAGCAGCCCCCTCGGCAGGCTGGGTACTGAAGCTTTCTTT
CDR3: CASSPLGRLGTEAFF

D: NA
V: TRBV19
size: NA
J: TRBJ2-5
DNA: TGTGCCAGTTGTAGACGTAGAGGCGAGACCCAGTACTTC
CDR3: CASCRRRGETQYF

D: NA
V: TRBV9
size: NA
J: TRBJ2-7
DNA: TGTGCCAGCAGCGTAGGGCCAGGTTTCTCCTACGAGCAGTACTTC
CDR3: CASSVGPGFSYEQYF

D: NA
V: TRBV7-2
size: NA
J: TRBJ2-5
DNA: TGTGCCAGCAGCCACGGAGCGGAAGCTACCCAGTACTTC
CDR3: CASSHGAEATQYF

D: NA
V: TRBV19
size: NA
J: TRBJ2-7
DNA: TGTGCCAGTAGTACCCACCTAGGAGGGACCTACGAGCAGTACTTC
CDR3: CASSTHLGGTYEQYF

D: NA
V: TRBV5-1
size: NA
J: TRBJ1-6
DNA: TGCGCCAGCAGCTTGATTGAGCCAGGGGCTGGTTCACCCCTCCACTTT
CDR3: CASSLIEPGAGSPLHF

D: NA
V: TRBV5-1
size: NA
J: TRBJ2-3
DNA: TGCGCCAGCAGCGGAACAGCGGACCCTTTCACAGATACGCAGTATTTT
CDR3: CASSGTADPFTDTQYF

D: NA
V: TRBV6-5
size: NA
J: TRBJ1-2
DNA: TGTGCCAGCAGGAGGGGACGGACAGCCAGTTATGGCTACACCTTC
CDR3: CASRRGRTASYGYTF

D: TRBD1
V: TRBV9
size: once
J: TRBJ2-7
DNA: TGTGCCAGCAGCGCCGAACAGGGGAGAGACGAGCAGTACTTC
CDR3: CASSAEQGRDEQYF

D: NA
V: TRBV4-2
size: NA
J: TRBJ1-6
DNA: TGTGCCAGCAGCCAGGGGGGGAATTCACCCCTCCACTTT
CDR3: CASSQGGNSPLHF

D: NA
V: TRBV19
size: NA
J: TRBJ1-6
DNA: TGTGCCAGTAGACAGGGTAATTCACCCCTCCACTTT
CDR3: CASRQGNSPLHF

D: TRBD1
V: TRBV19
size: NA
J: TRBJ1-5
DNA: TGTGCCGGGGGGGCGACAGGGGGATATGTCAATCAGCCCCAGCATTTT
CDR3: CAGGATGGYVNQPQHF